This T cell receptor beta chain was obtained from a study of memory CD4+ T cells and cytomegalovirus serostatus (dated by TCRdb to about 2019). The study in broad terms: The cohort comprised 35 or so healthy Belgian adults, 9 CMV seropositive and some 24 CMV seronegative. To replicate a published TCR-based CMV serostatus classifier, the researchers sequenced the CD4+ memory TCRbeta repertoires of a Belgian cohort whose cytomegalovirus serostatus was known.

Note on this clone: This clone's antigen is unknown. Base quality data are lacking; no much larger clone is found one base away.

Beyond this particular receptor, the publication reports: CMV serostatus prediction reached a median bootstrapped AUC of nearly 0.96 with the original framework and roughly 0.9 with a US-trained random forest. Only CD4+CD45RO+ memory cells were sequenced, in contrast to the original study, which included naive and memory CD4+ and CD8+ populations. A median bootstrapped AUC of around 0.94 with a 95% CI of 0.76-1.00 was achieved on the Belgian cohort by the original-framework classifier. Among the 160 or so previously reported CMV-associated TCRbeta sequences, some 62 showed up in the CD4+ memory repertoires, with each one found in between one and five individuals. Results were interpreted as suggesting that the CMV-associated TCR signature is largely present in the CD4+ memory repertoire.

Genomic DNA was extracted from sorted cells with the Quick-DNA Microprep Kit. Amplification of TCRbeta DNA was done with the immunoSEQ hsTCRbeta kit, following the protocol from the manufacturer. TCRbeta libraries were sequenced on an Illumina MiSeq instrument. From the authors' description of their analysis: Following removal of out-of-frame sequences, about 2,200,000 distinct TCRbeta sequences were retained, with an average of about 63,000 per individual. Each individual was scored using the number of 150 to 200 previously reported CMV-associated TCRbeta sequences that the individual carried and the total number of productive distinct TCRbeta sequences. A beta-binomial model was reimplemented in Python, and scikit-learn random forests with default parameters were trained on data from the US cohort. Classifier performance on the Belgian cohort was summarized as median AUC with percentile confidence intervals over 10,000 bootstrap iterations. TCRdb took over this immuneACCESS table, retaining in-frame rearrangements with V and J assigned. Such tables are incomplete; in checked studies, under half of the missing clones stem from an unresolved V gene, and the remainder is unexplained. V and J calls and clone size are those listed in that table; D and trimming were worked out from the DNA. A total of under 80,000 clones appear in this sample, around four fifths of them only once. The top ten constitute 2.6% of the sample.

Single viable CD3+CD4+CD8-CD45RO+ cells were sorted as memory CD4+ T cells on a FACSAria II. CMV serostatus was assessed using a Roche Elecsys assay, by which serum IgG against CMV pp150, pp28, p38 and p52 was detected. After the samples were thawed, total CD4+ T cells were enriched through positive selection using CD4 magnetic microbeads. The samples came from a different study that was designed specifically to examine the CD4+ T cell memory repertoire. Following standard operating procedures, peripheral blood mononuclear cells were isolated and cryopreserved, while serum was kept at -80 degrees C. CD3-PerCP (BW264/56), CD4-APC (RPA-T4), CD45RO-PE (UCHT1) and CD8-Pacific Orange (3B5) antibodies were used for staining, and non-viable cells were excluded with Sytox blue. The germline V gene yields KGHSH for CDR1 and LQKENI for CDR2. V is reduced by 3 bases and J by 5 bases, leaving a spacing of 31 bases between them. Including the terminal cysteine and phenylalanine, the CDR3 comprises 20 residues. The sequence is cut down to CDR3 DNA, 60 bases in frame from base 1.

The receptor's source is an adult in good health and CMV-seropositive. The rearranged chain carries TRBV18 and TRBJ2-5; the D segment is perhaps TRBD1 or TRBD2, each sharing 5 matched bases. The sample comprised memory CD4+ T cells from blood. The sequenced DNA: TGTGCCAGCTCACCCGACCGGGACGACCTTAGGGGCCGAAGGTCGGAGACCCAGTACTTC. Its protein is CASSPDRDDLRGRRSETQYF.